This is a list of T cell receptor beta chains from one sample in a study of T cell repertoires in cytomegalovirus infection. TCRdb re-analysed the reads in MiXCR, keeping a single row per CDR3 protein. This table holds roughly 230,000 distinct CDR3 sequences, roughly 6.5% found once. Sequencing used PBMCs. All receptors derive from a human donor in good health (CMV status not recorded). Some clones in this sample may be carry-over from other donors' samples. The CDR3 runs from the conserved cysteine through the conserved F or W. D genes are given only for firm matches. Rows may omit the clone size; those that give it use once, few, many or a size class.

j_call: TRBJ2-7
d_call: TRBD1
clone_size: many
v_call: TRBV7-2
cdr3_nt: TGTGCCAGCAGCTTAGCCTCCGGGACAGGGTCCTACGAGCAGTACTTC
cdr3_aa: CASSLASGTGSYEQYF

j_call: TRBJ2-1
d_call: TRBD2
clone_size: many
v_call: TRBV7-2
cdr3_nt: TGTGCCAGCAGCCCCCGGACTAGCGGGTTAAACAATGAGCAGTTCTTC
cdr3_aa: CASSPRTSGLNNEQFF

j_call: TRBJ2-6
d_call: TRBD2
clone_size: many
v_call: TRBV2
cdr3_nt: TGTGCCGGCGGGTCCGTAGCGGGGGGGCCGGGTGGGGCCAACGTCCTGACTTTC
cdr3_aa: CAGGSVAGGPGGANVLTF

j_call: TRBJ2-3
d_call: .
clone_size: many
v_call: TRBV19
cdr3_nt: TGTGCCAGTAGTATTCTAGGGTCCAACACAGATACGCAGTATTTT
cdr3_aa: CASSILGSNTDTQYF

j_call: TRBJ1-1
d_call: .
clone_size: many
v_call: TRBV5-5
cdr3_nt: TGTGCCAGCAGCTTGGGGGCGAGGACTGAAGCTTTCTTT
cdr3_aa: CASSLGARTEAFF

j_call: TRBJ1-5
d_call: .
clone_size: many
v_call: TRBV7-2
cdr3_nt: TGTGCCAGCAGAGCAGAATTTAGTTATAGCAATCAGCCCCAGCATTTT
cdr3_aa: CASRAEFSYSNQPQHF

j_call: TRBJ2-5
d_call: .
clone_size: many
v_call: TRBV5-6
cdr3_nt: TGTGCCAGCAGCTTGATGGGACGCCTAAGGGTGGAGACCCAGTACTTC
cdr3_aa: CASSLMGRLRVETQYF

j_call: TRBJ2-1
d_call: .
clone_size: many
v_call: TRBV7-3
cdr3_nt: TGTGCCAGCAGCTTAAAGAGTGGGCGGGCCAGGGAAAATGAGCAGTTCTTC
cdr3_aa: CASSLKSGRARENEQFF

j_call: TRBJ2-3
d_call: TRBD2
clone_size: many
v_call: TRBV7-2
cdr3_nt: TGTGCCAGCAGCTTAGGAGCGGGGTTTGGAGATACGCAGTATTTT
cdr3_aa: CASSLGAGFGDTQYF

j_call: TRBJ2-6
d_call: .
clone_size: many
v_call: TRBV7-6
cdr3_nt: TGTGCCAGCAGCTTCGAGAGGGCCAACGTCCTGACTTTC
cdr3_aa: CASSFERANVLTF

j_call: TRBJ2-1
d_call: .
clone_size: many
v_call: TRBV7-3
cdr3_nt: TGTGCCAGCAGCCCGCGGGACAGTTACAATGAGCAGTTCTTC
cdr3_aa: CASSPRDSYNEQFF

j_call: TRBJ1-1
d_call: .
clone_size: many
v_call: TRBV6-1
cdr3_nt: TGTGCCAGCGGCTTTGCCCTGGTCACGGAAGCTTTCTTT
cdr3_aa: CASGFALVTEAFF

j_call: TRBJ2-1
d_call: .
clone_size: many
v_call: TRBV10-3
cdr3_nt: TGTGCCATCAGTGAGCTTGAGGTAGGATACAATGAGCAGTTCTTC
cdr3_aa: CAISELEVGYNEQFF

j_call: TRBJ2-1
d_call: .
clone_size: many
v_call: TRBV15
cdr3_nt: TGTGCCACCAGCAGAGACGGTAGCAATGAGCAGTTCTTC
cdr3_aa: CATSRDGSNEQFF

j_call: TRBJ2-2
d_call: TRBD1
clone_size: many
v_call: TRBV15
cdr3_nt: TGTGCCACCAGCAGGGCGACAGGGGTAGCAACCGGGGAGCTGTTTTTT
cdr3_aa: CATSRATGVATGELFF

j_call: TRBJ1-3
d_call: .
clone_size: many
v_call: TRBV2
cdr3_nt: TGTGCCAGCAGTGAAGCGCGTGGAAACACCATATATTTT
cdr3_aa: CASSEARGNTIYF

j_call: TRBJ1-5
d_call: .
clone_size: many
v_call: TRBV7-2
cdr3_nt: TGTGCCAGCAGCTTAGAGGTCGGGGATAGCAATCAGCCCCAGCATTTT
cdr3_aa: CASSLEVGDSNQPQHF

j_call: TRBJ1-1
d_call: TRBD1
clone_size: many
v_call: TRBV5-5
cdr3_nt: TGTGCCAGCAGCTTGTGGGACAGGGAGAGGACTGAAGCTTTCTTT
cdr3_aa: CASSLWDRERTEAFF

j_call: TRBJ1-5
d_call: .
clone_size: many
v_call: TRBV6-2/TRBV6-3
cdr3_nt: TGTGCCAGCAGTTATTTGGTGGGGGACCCAACTAGCAATCAGCCCCAGCATTTT
cdr3_aa: CASSYLVGDPTSNQPQHF

j_call: TRBJ1-1
d_call: .
clone_size: few
v_call: TRBV20-1
cdr3_nt: TGCAGTGCCATGGGGTTACCCGAATTGAACACTGAAGCTTTCTTT
cdr3_aa: CSAMGLPELNTEAFF

j_call: TRBJ2-3
d_call: .
clone_size: many
v_call: TRBV20-1
cdr3_nt: TGCAGTGCTAGAGCGGGGGCTAGCACAGATACGCAGTATTTT
cdr3_aa: CSARAGASTDTQYF

j_call: TRBJ1-3
d_call: TRBD1
clone_size: many
v_call: TRBV4-1
cdr3_nt: TGCGCCAGCTCCTCGGGACAGGGCGGAAACACCATATATTTT
cdr3_aa: CASSSGQGGNTIYF

j_call: TRBJ2-2
d_call: .
clone_size: many
v_call: TRBV7-2
cdr3_nt: TGTGCCAGCAGCCCCCGACGGAGCTCGAACACCGGGGAGCTGTTTTTT
cdr3_aa: CASSPRRSSNTGELFF

j_call: TRBJ2-3
d_call: .
clone_size: many
v_call: TRBV2
cdr3_nt: TGTGCCAGCAGGGAGAGGGCAGATACGCAGTATTTT
cdr3_aa: CASRERADTQYF

j_call: TRBJ2-2
d_call: .
clone_size: many
v_call: TRBV5-6
cdr3_nt: TGTGCCAGCAGCGGCAGGGCCACAAACCTCCGCACCGGGGAGCTGTTTTTT
cdr3_aa: CASSGRATNLRTGELFF

j_call: TRBJ1-5
d_call: .
clone_size: many
v_call: TRBV28
cdr3_nt: TGTGCCAGCAGGGGGGCCGGAATTCATCAGCCCCAGCATTTT
cdr3_aa: CASRGAGIHQPQHF

j_call: TRBJ2-1
d_call: TRBD2
clone_size: many
v_call: TRBV6-2/TRBV6-3
cdr3_nt: TGTGCCAGCAGTCAACGAGGCAGGAGCGGGGGGCTGGCGGGCAATGAGCAGTTCTTC
cdr3_aa: CASSQRGRSGGLAGNEQFF

j_call: TRBJ2-2
d_call: .
clone_size: many
v_call: TRBV7-7
cdr3_nt: TGTGCCAGCAGCTCCGGACTGCAAGGGGAGCTGTTTTTT
cdr3_aa: CASSSGLQGELFF

j_call: TRBJ2-2
d_call: TRBD1
clone_size: many
v_call: TRBV20-1
cdr3_nt: TGCAGTGCTAGAAGGACAGGCCGAGGGGACACCGGGGAGCTGTTTTTT
cdr3_aa: CSARRTGRGDTGELFF

j_call: TRBJ1-1
d_call: .
clone_size: few
v_call: TRBV3-1
cdr3_nt: TGTGCCAGCAGCGGAGCAGTGAACACTGAAGCTTTCTTT
cdr3_aa: CASSGAVNTEAFF

j_call: TRBJ2-1
d_call: TRBD2
clone_size: many
v_call: TRBV7-9
cdr3_nt: TGTGCCAGCAGCTTAGCCAAAGCTAGCGGGGTACTCACGGTGAATGAGCAGTTCTTC
cdr3_aa: CASSLAKASGVLTVNEQFF

j_call: TRBJ2-1
d_call: .
clone_size: many
v_call: TRBV7-2
cdr3_nt: TGTGCCAGCAGCTGGTTAAGCTACAATGAGCAGTTCTTC
cdr3_aa: CASSWLSYNEQFF

j_call: TRBJ1-1
d_call: TRBD1
clone_size: many
v_call: TRBV6-2/TRBV6-3
cdr3_nt: TGTGCCAGCAGTCGGACAGGTCCGGGGGCTGTAGCTTTCTTT
cdr3_aa: CASSRTGPGAVAFF

j_call: TRBJ2-7
d_call: .
clone_size: many
v_call: TRBV30
cdr3_nt: TGTGCCTGGAGGAGTTGGGGGCAGGGAAACGAGCAGTACTTC
cdr3_aa: CAWRSWGQGNEQYF

j_call: TRBJ2-1
d_call: .
clone_size: many
v_call: TRBV7-2
cdr3_nt: TGTGCCAGCATGATGACAAAGGACGGGGATGAGCAGTTCTTC
cdr3_aa: CASMMTKDGDEQFF

j_call: TRBJ1-5
d_call: TRBD1
clone_size: few
v_call: TRBV28
cdr3_nt: TGTGCCAGCAGTCCACAAACAGGGGGAAGCAATCAGCCCCAGCATTTT
cdr3_aa: CASSPQTGGSNQPQHF

j_call: TRBJ1-3
d_call: .
clone_size: many
v_call: TRBV7-2
cdr3_nt: TGTGCCAGCAGCCCCCCACTCTCTGGAAACACCATATATTTT
cdr3_aa: CASSPPLSGNTIYF

j_call: TRBJ1-1
d_call: .
clone_size: .
v_call: TRBV24-1
cdr3_nt: TGTGCCACCAGTGACGCCCGGGGCCCGAACACTGAAGCTTTCTTT
cdr3_aa: CATSDARGPNTEAFF

j_call: TRBJ1-1
d_call: .
clone_size: many
v_call: TRBV28
cdr3_nt: TGTGCCAGCATGGAGGGTCCCAACACTGAAGCTTTCTTT
cdr3_aa: CASMEGPNTEAFF

j_call: TRBJ2-1
d_call: TRBD2
clone_size: many
v_call: TRBV12-3/TRBV12-4
cdr3_nt: TGTGCCGTCAGTCTAGCGGGGCGTTACAATGAGCAGTTCTTC
cdr3_aa: CAVSLAGRYNEQFF

j_call: TRBJ1-2
d_call: .
clone_size: many
v_call: TRBV12-3/TRBV12-4
cdr3_nt: TGTGCCAGCAGTCCCAGTCTTACAACTCCCTGGGATGGCTACACCTTC
cdr3_aa: CASSPSLTTPWDGYTF

j_call: TRBJ2-1
d_call: .
clone_size: many
v_call: TRBV7-2
cdr3_nt: TGTGCCAGCAGCTCTCCGGGGGCCTACAATGAGCAGTTCTTC
cdr3_aa: CASSSPGAYNEQFF

j_call: TRBJ1-3
d_call: .
clone_size: many
v_call: TRBV7-2
cdr3_nt: TGTGCCAGCAGCTTTGCCAGGGCTGGAAACACCATATATTTT
cdr3_aa: CASSFARAGNTIYF